Shown below are 29 T cell receptor beta chains from a single sample sequenced in a study of blood T cell repertoires in COVID-19. Data came from immunoSEQ multiplex PCR; TCRdb stores just in-frame clones and leaves some out. The sample includes 150,000 to 200,000 clones, around 85% of them seen just once. Source material: peripheral blood. These receptors were collected from a man in his fifties or sixties with COVID-19, enrolled during active disease.

The chain joins TRBV5-1 to TRBJ1-5; D is ambiguous. Germline V CDR1 and CDR2: SGHRS, YFSETQ. CDR3 size: 15 residues. The ends were cut back, 4 bases at V and 4 bases at J, with 15 bases in the middle. Here the CDR3 DNA reads TGCGCCAGCAGCCCTGGCGGGCAGTGGAATCAGCCCCAGCATTTT. Protein product: CASSPGGQWNQPQHF.

This chain uses TRBV10-3 with TRBJ1-2; D gene unclear. Germline lookup yields CDR1 ENHRY and CDR2 SYGVKD. V was trimmed by 0 bases and J by 4 bases, leaving 9 bases between them. The CDR3 covers 14 residues. The CDR3, as DNA: TGTGCCATCAGTGAGTCACCAGTCTCCTATGGCTACACCTTC. Translating gives CAISESPVSYGYTF.

The rearrangement uses TRBV5-1 and TRBJ1-6; TRBD1 aligns across 7 bases. Losses at the gene ends were 1 base for V and 7 bases for J; bases not matched to a gene: 5. There are 15 residues in the CDR3. Germline CDR1 reads SGHRS; CDR2 reads YFSETQ. Here the CDR3 DNA reads TGCGCCAGCAGCTTGCAGGGCAGGGGGAATTCACCCCTCCACTTT. Amino acids: CASSLQGRGNSPLHF.

The gene calls are TRBV18 and TRBJ2-7; weak D call: TRBD1 (6 bases). Germline values: CDR1 KGHSH, CDR2 LQKENI. V lost 0 bases to trimming and J lost 6 bases, with 12 bases between them. The CDR3 has 14 residues. The CDR3: CASSPPAGVGEQYF. Written as DNA, the CDR3 is TGTGCCAGCTCACCACCGGCAGGGGTCGGCGAGCAGTACTTC.

The CDR3 region has the DNA TGCGCCAGCAGCTTCCGGCCAGGACAGGGTATGAGGGGTGAAGCTTTCTTT. Its protein product is CASSFRPGQGMRGEAFF. V gene TRBV5-1 combines with J gene TRBJ1-1; 8 bases match TRBD1. With 2 bases clipped from V and 7 bases from J, the junction kept 16 bases outside the gene matches. The CDR3 is made up of 17 amino acids. Germline assignment: CDR1 SGHRS and CDR2 YFSETQ. Filled out from reference TRBV5-1 and TRBJ1-1, the complete variable domain reads KAGVTQTPRYLIKTRGQQVTLSCSPISGHRSVSWYQQTPGQGLQFLFEYFSETQRNKGNFPGRFSGRQFSNSRSEMNVSTLELGDSALYLCASSFRPGQGMRGEAFFGQGTRLTVV.

V and J are TRBV6-5 and TRBJ2-5; 7 nucleotides match TRBD1. V was pared by 4 bases and J by 5 bases, with 10 bases of the junction left unmatched. From germline, CDR1 is MNHEY and CDR2 SVGAGI. This CDR3 comprises 15 residues. Here the CDR3 DNA reads TGTGCCAGCAGTTCAAACAGGGGAGTTGGCGAGACCCAGTACTTC. Translating gives CASSSNRGVGETQYF.

The chain employs TRBV5-4 and TRBJ1-2, with 9 bases lining up with TRBD1. The CDR3 has 13 residues. The J segment lost 6 bases and the V segment lost 5 bases, leaving 5 bases of the junction unmatched. CDR1 SGHNT and CDR2 YYREEE come from the germline V gene (reference sequence). CDR3 region: CASSWTGVDGYTF. CDR3 nucleotides: TGTGCCAGCAGTTGGACAGGGGTCGATGGCTACACCTTC.

This rearrangement joins TRBV5-1 to TRBJ2-5; possibly TRBD2 for D (7 bases). Looked up from germline, CDR1 is SGHRS and CDR2 is YFSETQ. There are 16 residues in the CDR3. V was clipped by 0 bases and J by 2 bases, with 14 bases between them. In DNA, the CDR3 is TGCGCCAGCAGCTTGGCCCCGGGGGGCGTGCAAGAGACCCAGTACTTC. Residues: CASSLAPGGVQETQYF. The full variable domain, completed using reference TRBV5-1 and TRBJ2-5, is KAGVTQTPRYLIKTRGQQVTLSCSPISGHRSVSWYQQTPGQGLQFLFEYFSETQRNKGNFPGRFSGRQFSNSRSEMNVSTLELGDSALYLCASSLAPGGVQETQYFGPGTRLLVL.

This sequence joins TRBV28 and TRBJ1-4, with D tentatively TRBD1 (6 bases). Germline CDR1 is MDHEN and CDR2 is SYDVKM. The CDR3 runs 14 residues. Trimming left V 5 bases short and J 7 bases short, with 14 bases between. The CDR3 nucleotides read TGTGCCAGCAGTCCCCAATGGGGGCCTGAAAAACTGTTTTTT. This gives the protein CASSPQWGPEKLFF.

V and J are TRBV2 and TRBJ2-7, with a possible D match to TRBD2 (6 bases). V lost 7 bases and J 0 bases, leaving 13 bases between the germline ends. Germline loops: CDR1 SNHLY, CDR2 FYNNEI. CDR3 length equals 14 residues. The CDR3 nucleotides are TGTGCCAGCACCTTGGGGAGGAGCTCCTACGAGCAGTACTTC. Its translation: CASTLGRSSYEQYF.

The chain has TRBV27 and TRBJ2-1; D may be TRBD1 (5 bases). The CDR3 spans 15 residues. V dropped 4 bases and J dropped 7 bases, with 17 bases sitting between them. The germline CDR1 and CDR2 sequences are MNHEY and SMNVEV (reference sequence). The CDR3 DNA sequence: TGTGCCAGCAGTTCCCCCGGGCAGGGATGGAATGAGCAGTTCTTC. Amino acids: CASSSPGQGWNEQFF.

CDR3 sequence: CASSPNRRLQETQYF. CDR3 DNA: TGTGCCAGCTCACCAAATCGGAGGCTCCAAGAGACCCAGTACTTC. The genes are TRBV18 and TRBJ2-5; D is possibly TRBD2 (5 bases). CDR3 length equals 15 residues. Looked up from germline, CDR1 is KGHSH and CDR2 is LQKENI. Deletions cut 2 bases from V and 1 base from J, with 11 bases between.

The rearrangement joins TRBV19 to TRBJ2-7, with TRBD1 matching over 7 bases. CDR3 length equals 14 residues. V gave up 5 bases and J gave up 0 bases; unmatched junction bases: 4. Per the germline V gene, CDR1 is LNHDA and CDR2 is SQIVND (reference sequence). The CDR3 loop reads CASSLRDSSYEQYF. In DNA form, the CDR3 reads TGTGCCAGTAGTCTGAGGGACAGCTCCTACGAGCAGTACTTC.

This clone has only one observation. The rearrangement uses TRBV6-6 and TRBJ2-7, with D perhaps matching TRBD2 (5 bases). From germline, CDR1 is MNHNY and CDR2 SVGAGI (reference sequence). There are 14 residues in the CDR3. Trimming removed 7 bases from V and 4 bases from J, with 17 bases in between. CDR3 nucleotide sequence: TGTGCCAGCACTCCAAGCGGCAGAATTTACGAGCAGTACTTC. It is translated as CASTPSGRIYEQYF.

The DNA for the CDR3 is TGCGCCAGCAGCCCCCTGAGGGCAACTAATGAAAAACTGTTTTTT. Protein: CASSPLRATNEKLFF. The chain uses TRBV5-1 and TRBJ1-4, with D unresolved. There are 15 residues in the CDR3. V shed 4 bases and J shed 0 bases, with 10 bases lying between them. The germline gives CDR1 SGHRS, CDR2 YFSETQ.

This rearrangement joins TRBV21-1 to TRBJ2-7; TRBD1, the table's D call, was not compared with the DNA. TRBV21-1 is designated a pseudogene. The CDR3 contains 16 residues. The DNA of the CDR3 is TGTGCCAGCAGCAATGTAAGCCAGGGGGCCCCCCTCGAGCAGTACTTC. Translating it yields CASSNVSQGAPLEQYF.

For this clone: One end of the junction varies from germline; a read error may be responsible. The J gene is TRBJ2-2, the V gene TRBV19; 9 nucleotides line up with TRBD2. CDR1 LNHDA and CDR2 SQIVND come from the germline V gene (reference sequence). There are 15 residues in the CDR3. The CDR3 spells CASRIAGAGTGELFF. The CDR3 region has the DNA TGTGCCAGTAGAATAGCGGGAGCGGGCACCGGGGAGCTGTTTTTT.

This rearrangement joins TRBV5-1 to TRBJ1-2; 9 nucleotides agree with TRBD1. The CDR3 loop spans 15 amino acids. Trimming at V came to 1 base and at J to 8 bases, leaving 9 bases not matched to a gene. Germline V CDR1 and CDR2: SGHRS, YFSETQ. CDR3 residues: CASSLLFRDRVGYTF. CDR3 nucleotides: TGCGCCAGCAGCTTGTTGTTTCGGGACAGGGTCGGCTACACCTTC. Complete variable domain (other parts from reference TRBV5-1 and TRBJ1-2): KAGVTQTPRYLIKTRGQQVTLSCSPISGHRSVSWYQQTPGQGLQFLFEYFSETQRNKGNFPGRFSGRQFSNSRSEMNVSTLELGDSALYLCASSLLFRDRVGYTFGSGTRLTVV.

The chain uses TRBV29-1 and TRBJ2-3, with D tentatively TRBD1 (5 bases). Germline V lookup: CDR1 SQVTM, CDR2 ANQGSEA. This CDR3 region has 13 residues. V lost 6 bases and J 0 bases, leaving 10 bases between the germline ends. The CDR3 coding sequence is TGCAGCGTCAGGGTGTCTAGCACAGATACGCAGTATTTT. It is translated as CSVRVSSTDTQYF.

V is TRBV7-9 and J is TRBJ1-1; TRBD1 aligns across 8 bases. The CDR3 is 12 residues long. CDR1 SEHNR and CDR2 FQNEAQ come from the germline V gene (reference sequence). Losses at the gene ends were 5 bases for V and 9 bases for J; bases not matched to a gene: 5. The CDR3 loop is CASSLQGGKAFF. In DNA, the CDR3 is TGTGCCAGCAGCCTACAGGGGGGGAAAGCTTTCTTT. Full variable domain (outside the CDR3, taken from reference TRBV7-9 and TRBJ1-1): DTGVSQNPRHKITKRGQNVTFRCDPISEHNRLYWYRQTLGQGPEFLTYFQNEAQLEKSRLLSDRFSAERPKGSFSTLEIQRTEQGDSAMYLCASSLQGGKAFFGQGTRLTVV.

This clone was counted once. The rearrangement joins TRBV5-3 to TRBJ1-3; TRBD1 agrees at 7 bases. TRBV5-3 has ORF status, its function being uncertain. This CDR3 contains 15 residues. The V gene end was trimmed by 4 bases and the J gene end by 0 bases; junction bases not matched to a gene: 4. The CDR3 sequence: CARSPDRHSGNTIYF. For the CDR3, the DNA is TGTGCCAGAAGCCCGGACAGGCACTCTGGAAACACCATATATTTT.

The chain recombines TRBV9 with TRBJ2-5, with D maybe TRBD1 (6 bases). The V gene's germline CDR1 is SGDLS and CDR2 YYNGEE. V lost 4 bases and J lost 7, with 20 bases in between. This CDR3 region has 15 residues. The CDR3 nucleotides are TGTGCCAGCAGCCCCGCGCTACAGGGACGGGGGACCCAGTACTTC. It encodes CASSPALQGRGTQYF.

The chain is built from TRBV2 and TRBJ2-7, with D perhaps TRBD1 (6 bases). Trimming shortened V by 6 bases and J by 6 bases, and 9 bases separated the two germline ends. This CDR3 has 11 amino acids. In germline, CDR1 is SNHLY, CDR2 FYNNEI. CDR3 sequence: CASRAGVEQYF. CDR3 DNA: TGTGCCAGCAGGGCAGGGGTCGAGCAGTACTTC.

The chain employs TRBV14 and TRBJ1-1; D perhaps matches TRBD1 (6 bases). V was trimmed by 4 bases and J by 0 bases, leaving 12 bases between them. This CDR3 has 15 amino acids. Germline V gene lookup returns CDR1 SGHDN and CDR2 FVKESK. The CDR3 sequence is CASSPHRAMNTEAFF. For the CDR3, the DNA is TGTGCCAGCAGCCCCCACAGGGCGATGAACACTGAAGCTTTCTTT.

The J gene is TRBJ1-2, the V gene TRBV5-6; possibly TRBD1 for D (6 bases). Germline CDR1 SGHDT, CDR2 YYEEEE. Trimming left V 5 bases short and J 8 bases short, with 19 bases between. The CDR3 has 14 residues. CDR3 DNA sequence: TGTGCCAGCAGTCAACAGGGTAAGGAGCGCGGCTACACCTTC. Translation gives CASSQQGKERGYTF.

The rearrangement uses TRBV9 and TRBJ1-2; D unresolved. The CDR3 runs to 15 residues. V gave up 0 bases and J gave up 2 bases, with 11 bases separating them. From germline, CDR1 is SGDLS and CDR2 YYNGEE. CDR3 DNA sequence: TGTGCCAGCAGCGTAGAGGAGGGAAGGAACTATGGCTACACCTTC. This sequence encodes CASSVEEGRNYGYTF. The variable domain in full, with the rest retrieved from reference TRBV9 and TRBJ1-2, is DSGVTQTPKHLITATGQRVTLRCSPRSGDLSVYWYQQSLDQGLQFLIQYYNGEERAKGNILERFSAQQFPDLHSELNLSSLELGDSALYFCASSVEEGRNYGYTFGSGTRLTVV.

Concerning this clone: This same CDR3 is encoded by further DNA sequences in the sample. The V and J genes are TRBV12-3 or TRBV12-4 and TRBJ1-2, with D possibly TRBD1 on 6 matching bases. CDR3 length: 13 residues. V was pared by 2 bases and J by 4 bases, with 8 bases between. The CDR3, as DNA: TGTGCCAGCAGTTTAAGAGGGGGCTATGGCTACACCTTC. Protein product: CASSLRGGYGYTF.

The rearrangement uses TRBV29-1 and TRBJ2-7, with TRBD2 matching 13 bases. The CDR3 covers 13 residues. From germline, CDR1 is SQVTM and CDR2 ANQGSEA. With V trimmed by 5 bases and J by 7 bases, 5 bases remained unmatched. The CDR3 region is CSVWTSGSLEQYF. The CDR3 bases are TGCAGCGTTTGGACTAGCGGGAGTCTGGAGCAGTACTTC.

The V gene is TRBV5-1, the J gene TRBJ1-2; TRBD1 matches 8 bases. Germline trimming cut 2 bases from V and 4 bases from J; bases unmatched to any gene: 1. Looked up from germline, CDR1 is SGHRS and CDR2 is YFSETQ. The CDR3 consists of 13 residues. CDR3 sequence: CASSLGTGYGYTF. CDR3 coding DNA: TGCGCCAGCAGCTTAGGGACAGGCTATGGCTACACCTTC.